This section outlines one TCR beta chain sequence together with its context. Per the germline V gene, CDR1 is SGHVS and CDR2 is FQNEAQ. The CDR3 has 14 residues. V lost 1 base, J lost 5 bases, and 11 bases lay in between. Original analysis: Scientists estimated how many nucleated cells there were by amplifying reference gene primers. Some clones are missing from TCRdb's copy, which holds only in-frame ones; the method was immunoSEQ multiplex PCR. The DNA gave D and trimming, while V, J and clone size come from that table. The sample consists of around 180,000 clones, about four fifths of them appearing once. This sample is drawn from a study of blood T cell repertoires in COVID-19. Across the whole study: Researchers got acute and convalescent COVID-19 samples from the United States, Italy and Spain.

The sequence derives from a man aged 65-85 years with active or convalescent COVID-19. This sequence joins TRBV7-8 and TRBJ1-2, with D tentatively TRBD1 (5 bases). The sequencing sample was made of peripheral blood. The CDR3 DNA is TGTGCCAGCAGCTTAGAAAGGCAGGGTTATGGCTACACCTTC. Translating gives CASSLERQGYGYTF.